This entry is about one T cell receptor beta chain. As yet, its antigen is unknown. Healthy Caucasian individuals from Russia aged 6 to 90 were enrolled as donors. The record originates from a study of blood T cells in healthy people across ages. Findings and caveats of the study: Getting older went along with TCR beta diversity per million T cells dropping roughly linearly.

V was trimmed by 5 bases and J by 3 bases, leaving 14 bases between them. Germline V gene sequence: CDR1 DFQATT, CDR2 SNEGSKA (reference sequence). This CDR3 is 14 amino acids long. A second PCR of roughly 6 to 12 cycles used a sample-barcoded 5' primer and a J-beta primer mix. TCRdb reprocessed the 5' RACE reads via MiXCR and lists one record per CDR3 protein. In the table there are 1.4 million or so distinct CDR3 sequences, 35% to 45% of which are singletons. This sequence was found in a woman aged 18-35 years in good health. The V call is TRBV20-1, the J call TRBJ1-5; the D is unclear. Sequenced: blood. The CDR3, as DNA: TGCAGTGCTGCTTCGGGCCGAAACAATCAGCCCCAGCATTTT. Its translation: CSAASGRNNQPQHF.